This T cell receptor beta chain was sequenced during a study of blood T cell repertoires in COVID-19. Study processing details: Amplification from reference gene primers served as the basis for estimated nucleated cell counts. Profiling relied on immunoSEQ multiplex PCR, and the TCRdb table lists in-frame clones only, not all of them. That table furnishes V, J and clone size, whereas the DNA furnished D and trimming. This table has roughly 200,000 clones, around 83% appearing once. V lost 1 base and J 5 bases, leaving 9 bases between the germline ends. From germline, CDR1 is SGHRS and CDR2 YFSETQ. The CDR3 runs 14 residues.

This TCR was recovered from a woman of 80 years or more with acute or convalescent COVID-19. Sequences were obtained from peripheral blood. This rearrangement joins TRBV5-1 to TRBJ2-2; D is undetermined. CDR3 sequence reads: CASSLRRGTGELFF. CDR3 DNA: TGCGCCAGCAGCTTGAGACGCGGTACCGGGGAGCTGTTTTTT.